What follows describes a single TCR beta chain. Repertoires were generated with immunoSEQ multiplex PCR, while TCRdb's copy carries only in-frame clones and drops some. The sample lists 950,000 to 1,300,000 clones, roughly 75% occurring once. This sample is part of a study of shared clonotypes between healthy human individuals. The V gene's germline CDR1 is KGHSY and CDR2 FQNENV. The length of the CDR3 is 15 residues. V was pared by 4 bases and J by 0 bases, with 10 bases between. The sequence derives from a man younger than 35 in good health. What was sequenced was memory CD4+ T cells sorted from blood. Indicated subset: CD45RA-negative fraction. The chain joins TRBV16 to TRBJ1-5, with no clear D. CDR3 nucleotides: TGTGCCAGCAGCCGAGTACAGTATAGCAATCAGCCCCAGCATTTT. Translated: CASSRVQYSNQPQHF.